The 7 T cell receptor beta chains presented below share a single source sample, sequenced in a study of T cells in tuberculosis. The method was immunoSEQ multiplex PCR; TCRdb's version includes in-frame clones alone and lacks a portion of them. The sample holds 35,000 to 40,000 clones, around 93% seen once. Sequenced input: PBMCs. The receptors were sampled from a donor under 30 with latent tuberculosis or without tuberculosis infection. Some clones in this sample may be carry-over from other donors' samples.

This chain links TRBV5-5 with TRBJ2-7; D perhaps matches TRBD1 (5 bases). Trimming removed 0 bases from V and 6 bases from J, with 10 bases in between. Per the germline V gene, CDR1 is SGHKS and CDR2 is YYEKEE (reference sequence). CDR3 length: 13 amino acids. The CDR3 bases are TGTGCCAGCAGCTTGGGGTTAGGGGCCGAGCAGTACGTC. The encoded protein is CASSLGLGAEQYV.

V usage is TRBV5-1 and J usage is TRBJ2-3; TRBD1 is a possible D gene (5 bases). This CDR3 comprises 15 residues. Germline CDR1 SGHRS, CDR2 YFSETQ. Trimming pared 4 bases from V and 3 bases from J, leaving 15 bases between. CDR3 sequence (DNA): TGCGCCAGCAGCATAACAGGTTTGGGGACAGATACGCAGTATTTT. Translated: CASSITGLGTDTQYF.

CDR3 DNA sequence: TGTGCCAGCAGCATCGGACAGGGGGGTCATTCACCCCTCCACTTT. It yields the protein CASSIGQGGHSPLHF. J is TRBJ1-6 and V is TRBV7-2; 10 bases align to TRBD1. Germline V gives CDR1 SGHTA, CDR2 FQGNSA. V dropped 5 bases and J dropped 8; count of bases not matched to a gene: 6. The CDR3 contains 15 residues.

The chain employs TRBV30 and TRBJ2-1; D not certain. The germline CDR1 and CDR2 sequences are GTSNPN and SVGIG (reference sequence). There are 20 residues in the CDR3. V lost 2 bases and J 0 bases, leaving 26 bases between the germline ends. This chain's CDR3 is CAWSPHNFLPPPTSYNEQFF. In DNA form, the CDR3 reads TGTGCCTGGAGTCCTCATAACTTCTTGCCCCCCCCCACCTCCTACAATGAGCAGTTCTTC.

V gene TRBV7-9 combines with J gene TRBJ2-3, with 9 nucleotides matching TRBD2. Germline V gene data show CDR1 as SEHNR and CDR2 as FQNEAQ (reference sequence). Losses at the gene ends were 4 bases for V and 3 bases for J; bases not matched to a gene: 5. The CDR3 consists of 15 residues. The CDR3 region has the DNA TGTGCCAGCAGCTCCAGCGGGGGGACGACAGATACGCAGTATTTT. Amino acids: CASSSSGGTTDTQYF.

The chain couples TRBV19 to TRBJ2-2; 11 nucleotides align to TRBD1. Germline V gives CDR1 LNHDA, CDR2 SQIVND (reference sequence). This CDR3 is 17 amino acids long. V trimming: 3 bases; J trimming: 1 base; junction bases outside the gene matches: 4. The CDR3 nucleotides are TGTGCCAGTAGTATTGGACAGGGGGCGGGGAACACCGGGGAGCTGTTTTTT. Its protein is CASSIGQGAGNTGELFF.

This sequence joins TRBV5-6 and TRBJ1-5, with TRBD1 matching 8 bases. This CDR3 has 14 amino acids. Germline lookup yields CDR1 SGHDT and CDR2 YYEEEE. With V trimmed by 4 bases and J by 7 bases, 7 bases remained unmatched. CDR3: CASSLRRQGQPQHF. In nucleotides, the CDR3 is TGTGCCAGCAGCCTCCGCCGACAGGGGCAGCCCCAGCATTTT.